The sequence of this TCR beta chain was determined in a study of shared clonotypes between healthy human individuals. The overall study: Per-donor plates numbered three CD4 naive, three CD4 memory, two CD8 naive and one CD8 memory.

Sequenced by immunoSEQ multiplex PCR; TCRdb stores in-frame clones only, minus some. The sample holds around 2.5 million clones, approximately 93% seen once. All of the donors resided in Nashville, Tennessee, and each was a Caucasian adult. CD4+ cells underwent separation, giving CD45RA+ naive and CD45RA-negative memory subsets. V gave up 6 bases and J gave up 0 bases, with 19 bases separating them. The CDR3 sequence is 17 residues long. Germline CDR1 and CDR2: SGHAT and FQNNGV. The source of this sequence is a man aged 18 to 30 in good health. Some clones in this sample may be carry-over from other donors' samples. The sequenced sample was naive CD4+ T cells from PBMCs. Subset defined: CD45RA+ positively selected. The rearrangement links TRBV11-2 to TRBJ2-3; a possible D gene is TRBD1 (6 bases). CDR3 DNA sequence: TGTGCCAGCAGTTCCCTATCGGACAGCCCTAGCACAGATACGCAGTATTTT. Translated: CASSSLSDSPSTDTQYF. The variable domain in full, with the rest retrieved from reference TRBV11-2 and TRBJ2-3, is EAGVAQSPRYKIIEKRQSVAFWCNPISGHATLYWYQQILGQGPKLLIQFQNNGVVDDSQLPKDRFSAERLKGVDSTLKIQPAKLEDSAVYLCASSSLSDSPSTDTQYFGPGTRLTVL.